The clone carrying this TCR beta chain was counted once. The protocol was immunoSEQ multiplex PCR, while the TCRdb copy is restricted to in-frame clones and leaves out a portion. The sample shows 65,000 to 75,000 clones, approximately 87% of them seen only once. CDR3 length: 15 amino acids. The J segment lost 2 bases and the V segment lost 7 bases, leaving 11 bases of the junction unmatched. In germline, CDR1 is SGHAT, CDR2 FQNNGV. This sample was included in a study of lymphopenia after photon versus proton radiotherapy. The sequence came from a man at least 80 years old with esophageal cancer. The chain couples TRBV11-2 to TRBJ2-7; 7 nucleotides match TRBD2. The sample consisted of peripheral blood, taken from a patient treated with proton-based radiotherapy. The CDR3 DNA sequence: TGTGCCAGCACACCCGGGGGGATACCCACCTACGAGCAGTACTTC. This encodes CASTPGGIPTYEQYF.